This T cell receptor beta chain was observed in a study of T cell responses to AZD1222 COVID-19 vaccine. Points on this clone: Its antigen is not identified.

General study results and limits: No repertoire was sampled before or during the peak T cell response, only after it. Most donors were white British and more were female, and clonal diversity was possibly underestimated. Among spike-specific TCRs, nearly half reportedly target unmutated variant regions. Spike-specific TCR breadth and depth went up after people got two AZD1222 doses.

The CDR3 has 13 amino acids. From germline, CDR1 is WNHNN and CDR2 SYGVQD (reference sequence). The ends were cut back, 6 bases at V and 0 bases at J, with 8 bases in the middle. TCRdb's table, derived via immunoSEQ multiplex PCR, lists solely in-frame clones and lacks some. This sample yields approximately 180,000 clones, of which approximately 95% are seen a single time; roughly 1% belongs to the top ten. The receptor was derived from an adult who received the MenACWY meningococcal vaccine as a control. This chain connects TRBV10-1 to TRBJ1-1; D is possibly TRBD1 (5 bases). Source: peripheral blood, taken 28 days after the second dose of the MenACWY control vaccine. The CDR3 sequence: CASRGEMNTEAFF. CDR3 DNA: TGCGCCAGCAGGGGGGAAATGAACACTGAAGCTTTCTTT.